This T cell receptor beta chain was retrieved from a study of cytomegalovirus exposure and HLA in healthy donors. Study-level information: Researchers previously reported finding about 110 million unique TCR beta sequences from roughly 170 million T cells.

General study results and limits: In a later analysis, an Asian-associated ancestry cluster reportedly showed fewer N-insertions than the roughly 700-donor mean.

In the PCR, 60 Vbeta and 13 Jbeta primers were used. Source study methods: Roughly 80 million unique TCR beta chains, some 11 million shared, were counted in a later analysis. Sequencing was performed with immunoSEQ multiplex PCR; in TCRdb, only in-frame clones are kept and a portion is missing. The V and J calls and clone size are taken from that table; D and trimming were inferred from the DNA. The sample has 50,000 to 55,000 clones; less than 75% are singletons. As for this clone: Its antigen remains unidentified. This sample also contains other DNA sequences that code for the same CDR3.

The sequenced sample consisted of PBMCs. The sequence was obtained from a woman between 50 and 59 years old in good health and CMV-seropositive.

In DNA form, the CDR3 reads TGTGCCAGTAGTGCCTGGACAGGGAGGGATCAGCCCCAGCATTTT. It is translated as CASSAWTGRDQPQHF. This chain links TRBV19 with TRBJ1-5, with 8 bases matching TRBD1. Germline CDR1 LNHDA, CDR2 SQIVND (reference sequence). Trimming at V came to 5 bases and at J to 5 bases, leaving 8 bases not matched to a gene. CDR3 size: 15 residues.